This TCR beta chain was obtained from a study of T-cell reconstitution after alpha-beta-depleted transplantation in children. This CDR3 comprises 15 residues. Trimming cost V 3 bases and J 5 bases; bases outside gene matches: 5. CDR1 and CDR2 from the germline V gene are LGHNA and YSLEER. TCRbeta library construction was performed incorporating unique molecular identifiers. TCRdb called the PCR reads again in MiXCR, with one record for every CDR3 protein. The profile shows about 200,000 distinct CDR3 sequences, around a sixth of them singletons. This receptor was obtained from a male patient between 2 and 10 years old who had a stem cell transplant for acute lymphoblastic leukemia, so the T cells may come from the graft donor. Specimen: PBMCs, mostly from graft donor cells, collected 360 days after TCRalphabeta/CD19-depleted stem cell transplant. This sequence joins TRBV4-3 and TRBJ2-4; 9 bases align to TRBD2. This CDR3 is CASSQASGTQNIQYF. CDR3 coding DNA: TGCGCCAGCAGCCAGGCTAGCGGGACCCAAAACATTCAGTACTTC.